This T cell receptor beta chain was sequenced in a study of response to subunit inactivated influenza vaccine (dated by TCRdb to 2017 to 2018). In the study overall: Deep quantitative T cell receptor repertoire profiling was used in the study to track responses to a trivalent subunit inactivated influenza vaccine.

The intended sense of this specimen's time point label: 45 to 55 days after influenza vaccine administration. This clonotype was seen repeatedly, ten times or more. The antigen this receptor binds is unknown. Base-call qualities are not available, and no considerably larger clone is one nucleotide away. Library preparation employed RT-PCR. The data were produced on an Illumina HiSeq 2500. The public sequencing data were trimmed at Q25 with fastp and processed into clonotypes with MiXCR by TCRdb, which kept only in-frame beta chains. Rows with a matching CDR3 protein are joined into one entry that keeps the most common DNA and genes. The sample contains roughly 460,000 distinct CDR3 sequences, approximately 11% of them found a single time. The top ten clones comprise approximately 12% of the sample. CDR1 and CDR2, per the germline V gene, are SGHTA and FQGNSA. CDR3 length: 15 amino acids, cysteine to phenylalanine. Only the CDR3 region is kept as DNA, spanning 45 bases read in frame from base 1. For this chain, trimming is 1 base at the V end and 0 bases at the J end, and the number of junction bases without a gene match is 0.

Broader findings and caveats from the paper: The authors suggested that each seasonal influenza vaccination may recruit only a limited number of new T cells.

The sequence is built from TRBV7-2 and TRBJ2-5, with 9 bases matching TRBD1. This TCR was recovered from a man aged 45 to 65 who received an inactivated influenza vaccine. Donor details come from another sample of the same person, matched by shared clones. Here the sequenced sample was PBMCs from blood, taken 35 to 45 days after vaccination. The DNA reads as follows: TGTGCCAGCAGCTTAGGGGACAGGGACCAAGAGACCCAGTACTTC. This sequence encodes CASSLGDRDQETQYF.